These T cell receptor beta chains were read from a single sample in a study of blood T cells in healthy people across ages. TCRdb called the 5' RACE reads again in MiXCR, with one record for every CDR3 protein. The table lists 900,000 to 950,000 distinct CDR3 sequences, around 29% of them singletons. These data also formed part of another study, on T cells of mothers and their children.

Sequenced input: blood. The receptors stem from a middle-aged woman in good health. Both conserved end residues are part of each CDR3. Each record gives: CDR3 DNA, CDR3 protein, J gene, V gene, D gene, clone size. D genes are given only for firm matches. The size field is filled for only some rows; it gives once, few, many or a size class.

TGCAGTGCCACAGACTACTCACCAAGGCAAGAGACCCAGTACTTC	CSATDYSPRQETQYF	TRBJ2-5	TRBV20-1	NA	NA
TGTGCCAGCTCACCTTCGTCCCCGGGACAGGGCCGGCCAGAGACCCAGTACTTC	CASSPSSPGQGRPETQYF	TRBJ2-5	TRBV18	TRBD1	NA
TGCAGTGCTCTCCGGGTCCTATACCGGGACGAGCAGTACTTC	CSALRVLYRDEQYF	TRBJ2-7	TRBV20-1	NA	many
TGTGCCAGCCGTGAAGGCACAGGGGGCCAGTACGAGCAGTACTTC	CASREGTGGQYEQYF	TRBJ2-7	TRBV6-1	TRBD1	NA
TGTGCCATCAGTGAGTCCGAGACAGGGCCACGGACCCAGTACTTC	CAISESETGPRTQYF	TRBJ2-5	TRBV10-3	TRBD1	NA
TGTGCCAGCAGCTTCTGGCTAGCGGGACAAGAGACCCAGTACTTC	CASSFWLAGQETQYF	TRBJ2-5	TRBV7-8	TRBD2	few
TGTGCCAGCAGACCCCCGGGGTACGACGACCAGCCCCAGCATTTT	CASRPPGYDDQPQHF	TRBJ1-5	TRBV28	NA	NA
TGTGCCACCAGCATCCCGACTAGCGGGACCTCCTACAATGAGCAGTTCTTC	CATSIPTSGTSYNEQFF	TRBJ2-1	TRBV15	TRBD2	NA
TGCAGTGCTAGAGTCCCCACTAGCGTGGAGACCCAGTTCTTC	CSARVPTSVETQFF	TRBJ2-1	TRBV20-1	TRBD2	NA
TGTGCCGGCAGTCCCGGGACAGCATACGAGCAGTACTTC	CAGSPGTAYEQYF	TRBJ2-7	TRBV6-5	TRBD1	few
TGCGCCAGCAGTGAAATGGCAGGGAGTGACACTGAAGCTTTCTTT	CASSEMAGSDTEAFF	TRBJ1-1	TRBV10-2	NA	NA
TGTGCCTGGAGTGCCAGGGTCCAAGAGACCCAGTACTTC	CAWSARVQETQYF	TRBJ2-5	TRBV30	NA	NA
TGTGCCAGCAGCGTAGGAACAGGAATCTACGAGCAGTACTTC	CASSVGTGIYEQYF	TRBJ2-7	TRBV11-1	NA	many
TGTGCCAGCTCACCAAGGACAGGGGGAGATCAGCCCCAGCATTTT	CASSPRTGGDQPQHF	TRBJ1-5	TRBV18	TRBD1	many
TGTGCCAGCAACAAAGACTTGGGACAGCTGAACACTGAAGCTTTCTTT	CASNKDLGQLNTEAFF	TRBJ1-1	TRBV5-6	TRBD1	few
TGCAGCGTTGGCGTGGGGGCCGGGGAGACCCAGTACTTC	CSVGVGAGETQYF	TRBJ2-5	TRBV29-1	NA	many
TGTGCCAGCAGCTTAGAGGGCGGACGGGAGCAGTTCTTC	CASSLEGGREQFF	TRBJ2-1	TRBV7-2	NA	NA
TGCAGTGCTGATAGACAGGGCTCGTATGGCTACACCTTC	CSADRQGSYGYTF	TRBJ1-2	TRBV20-1	TRBD1	NA
TGTGCCAGCAGCATAGGGGCTAGCGGCACAGATACGCAGTATTTT	CASSIGASGTDTQYF	TRBJ2-3	TRBV27	NA	NA
TGCGCCAGCAGCCAAGATAGCAGGGGGCGGCAGCCCCAGCATTTT	CASSQDSRGRQPQHF	TRBJ1-5	TRBV4-1	TRBD1	few
TGCGCCAGCAGCGCCAGACTAGCGGGGGGGCAGAATGAGCAGTTCTTC	CASSARLAGGQNEQFF	TRBJ2-1	TRBV5-1	TRBD2	many
TGTGCCAGCAGGCGCGGGACAGGGATCCAAGAGACCCAGTACTTC	CASRRGTGIQETQYF	TRBJ2-5	TRBV7-3	TRBD1	few
TGCAGGGATTTTGGGGCGGATCAGCCCCAGCATTTT	CRDFGADQPQHF	TRBJ1-5	TRBV20-1	NA	few
TGTGTCAGCAGTTATCCAGCCAACTCCTACGAGCAGTACTTC	CVSSYPANSYEQYF	TRBJ2-7	TRBV28	NA	NA
TGTGCCATCAGTGAGTACCCGGCCGTCGTCATAGACTACGAGCAGTACTTC	CAISEYPAVVIDYEQYF	TRBJ2-7	TRBV10-3	NA	NA
TGTGCCAGCAGTTACGGGACTAGCGGAGCCTACGAGCAGTACTTC	CASSYGTSGAYEQYF	TRBJ2-7	TRBV12-3/TRBV12-4	TRBD2	many
TGTGCCAGCAGAGAAACAGGGGGGAACACTGAAGCTTTCTTT	CASRETGGNTEAFF	TRBJ1-1	TRBV6-4	TRBD1	many
TGCGCCAGCGTAGATTGGGCTTTCTTT	CASVDWAFF	TRBJ1-1	TRBV5-1	NA	NA
TGTGCCAGCAGCAACTACGCCCTGGATTCACCCCTCCACTTT	CASSNYALDSPLHF	TRBJ1-6	TRBV7-8	NA	few
TGCAGTGCTTATGACAGGGGCTCTGGGGCCAACGTCCTGACTTTC	CSAYDRGSGANVLTF	TRBJ2-6	TRBV20-1	TRBD1	many
TGCGGGGGACGCGACAATGAGCAGTTCTTC	CGGRDNEQFF	TRBJ2-1	TRBV20-1	NA	NA
TGCAACCCCAGGGGGGGCAACACTGAAGCTTTCTTT	CNPRGGNTEAFF	TRBJ1-1	TRBV20-1	TRBD1	NA
TGCGCCAGCAGCTCTCAGGGAAAGGATGAAGCTTTCTTT	CASSSQGKDEAFF	TRBJ1-1	TRBV5-1	NA	NA
TGTGCCAGCAGCCCCCTAGTCTCCTACAATGAGCAGTTCTTC	CASSPLVSYNEQFF	TRBJ2-1	TRBV9	NA	few
TGTGCCAGCAGTTTTGAGGGGGGCTTCTATGGCTACACCTTC	CASSFEGGFYGYTF	TRBJ1-2	TRBV12-3/TRBV12-4	NA	NA
TGCAGTGCCAAAACTGATGTTAGGGGGGTTGAGTACACCTTC	CSAKTDVRGVEYTF	TRBJ1-2	TRBV20-1	NA	NA
TGTGCCAGCAGTTTTAAGACAGCGTCCTACGAGCAGTACTTC	CASSFKTASYEQYF	TRBJ2-7	TRBV27	NA	many
TGCGCCAGCAGCTCCACCCTCGGGCGCAGGACAGGGCTTACAAATGAGCAGTTCTTC	CASSSTLGRRTGLTNEQFF	TRBJ2-1	TRBV5-1	TRBD1	few
TGTGCCAGCAGCATTACCGGGACAGCGAATTCACCCCTCCACTTT	CASSITGTANSPLHF	TRBJ1-6	TRBV9	TRBD1	NA
TGCAGCGTTGTGAGTCGGGACAGTGCATCCTACGAGCAGTACTTC	CSVVSRDSASYEQYF	TRBJ2-7	TRBV29-1	TRBD1	many
TGTGCCAGACGAGGGGACACAGATACGCAGTATTTT	CARRGDTDTQYF	TRBJ2-3	TRBV7-9	NA	many
TGTGCCAGCAGCTTAGTTGCCCCTGGGGCGGTGAGGCACGAGCAGTACTTC	CASSLVAPGAVRHEQYF	TRBJ2-7	TRBV7-9	NA	NA
TGCGCCAGCAGCCAAGATCCACTAGCGGGGAGGGGTGAGCAGTTCTTC	CASSQDPLAGRGEQFF	TRBJ2-1	TRBV4-3	TRBD2	many
TGTGCCAGTAGTATGACCTGGGGGGGGCGGAATCCGCCCCAGCATTTT	CASSMTWGGRNPPQHF	TRBJ1-5	TRBV19	NA	NA
TGTGCCAGTAGGGAGAGCAATCAGCCCCGGCATTTT	CASRESNQPRHF	TRBJ1-5	TRBV19	NA	NA
TGTGCCAGCAGTCCATCCACCGGGACCGGCCTGAGTACGCAGTATTTT	CASSPSTGTGLSTQYF	TRBJ2-3	TRBV6-5	NA	NA